This T cell receptor (beta chain) came from a study of Graves' ophthalmopathy and Graves' hyperthyroidism. The TCR beta CDR3 regions underwent amplification from RNA transcripts. The authors performed first-round RT-PCR with HTBI primers and then a second-round multiplex PCR. MiXCR, applied by TCRdb to the multiplex PCR reads, yields one record per CDR3 protein. The sample holds around 1.1 million distinct CDR3 sequences; 36% are singletons and the top ten take 11%. Overall study findings and caveats: Most thyroid clonotypes with frequency above 0.001 were detected in blood too.

Patients in the hyperthyroidism group, adults aged 18 to 65, were newly diagnosed, under 2 months' duration. Establishment of the diagnosis relied upon clinical symptoms, serum thyroxine, TRAb, thyroid ultrasound and orbital computed tomography. From germline, CDR1 is SGHTA and CDR2 FQGNSA. The CDR3 covers 15 residues. V gave up 3 bases and J gave up 1 base; unmatched junction bases: 0. The table lists this clonotype with many counts. Its target is unknown. The receptor's source is an adult man with Graves' hyperthyroidism. The gene calls are TRBV7-2 and TRBJ2-2, with 9 bases aligning to TRBD2. Material: peripheral blood or thyroid tissue (not recorded which). The CDR3 coding sequence is TGTGCCAGCAGCTTGCGGGGGGGGAACACCGGGGAGCTGTTTTTT. This encodes CASSLRGGNTGELFF.